This T cell receptor (beta chain) was sequenced for a study of shared clonotypes between healthy human individuals. CDR1 LNHDA and CDR2 SQIVND come from the germline V gene (reference sequence). Between the trimmed V and J ends, which lost 0 bases and 4 bases, there was a span of 21 bases. CDR3 length: 18 residues. Some clones are missing from TCRdb's copy, which holds only in-frame ones; the method was immunoSEQ multiplex PCR. Counted here are some 2 million clones, over 85% occurring once; the ten biggest clones make up 1.2%. Terminally differentiated effector memory CD45RA+ cells were left out of the naive CD8 fraction, which was CD45RO-negative and positively selected for CCR7.

This sequence was found in a man younger than 35 in good health. The V call is TRBV19, the J call TRBJ1-1; possible D gene TRBD1, 6 bases. Material: naive CD8+ T cells sorted from blood. The CDR3 DNA is TGTGCCAGTAGTATAGATCTAGAACAGGGCTTCTCGGGCACTGAAGCTTTCTTT. It is translated as CASSIDLEQGFSGTEAFF.